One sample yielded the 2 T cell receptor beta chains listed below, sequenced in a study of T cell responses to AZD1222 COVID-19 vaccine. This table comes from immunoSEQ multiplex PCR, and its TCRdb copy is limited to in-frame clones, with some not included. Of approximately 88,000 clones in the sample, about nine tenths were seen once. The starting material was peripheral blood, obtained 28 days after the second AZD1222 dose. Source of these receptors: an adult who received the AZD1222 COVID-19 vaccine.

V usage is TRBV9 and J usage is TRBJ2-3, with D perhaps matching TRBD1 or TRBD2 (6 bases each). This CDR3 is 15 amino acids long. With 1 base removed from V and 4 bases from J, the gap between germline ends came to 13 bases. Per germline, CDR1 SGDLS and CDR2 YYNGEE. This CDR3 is CASSVTPGASDTQYF. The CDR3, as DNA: TGTGCCAGCAGCGTAACGCCGGGGGCCTCAGATACGCAGTATTTT.

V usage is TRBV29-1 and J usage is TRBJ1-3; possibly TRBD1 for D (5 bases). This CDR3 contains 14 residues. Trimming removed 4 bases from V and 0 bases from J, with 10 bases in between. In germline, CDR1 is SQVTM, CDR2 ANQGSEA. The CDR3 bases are TGCAGCGTTGCTACAGGAACCTCTGGAAACACCATATATTTT. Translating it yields CSVATGTSGNTIYF.